This TCR beta chain was documented in a study of long-term antiretroviral therapy in people with HIV. immunoSEQ v3.0 was run at survey level. Per sample, sequencing targeted roughly 35,000-55,000 T-cell genomes. Profiled with immunoSEQ multiplex PCR; TCRdb holds only in-frame clones, not every one. The data show around 28,000 clones, with over 70% seen just once and around 10% held by the top ten. In the case of this clone: Its antigen is not identified.

The study's findings and limits: Transplant-donor-level diversity was not reached after ART, though diversity increased. Sampling of blood ran from about 2003 to 2017, and older ART regimens were possibly in use.

V lost 4 bases and J 2 bases, leaving 17 bases between the germline ends. The CDR3 loop spans 16 amino acids. The germline V gene has CDR1 MNHEY and CDR2 SVGAGI. The sequenced sample was unsorted PBMCs, obtained 2.7 to 2.9 years after starting antiretroviral therapy. This rearrangement joins TRBV6-5 to TRBJ1-2; D is undetermined. The receptor was isolated from a man aged 25 to 45 with HIV. CDR3 bases: TGTGCCAGCAGTTCGACGAGGGCCGAAAAAAACTATGGCTACACCTTC. Protein sequence: CASSSTRAEKNYGYTF.